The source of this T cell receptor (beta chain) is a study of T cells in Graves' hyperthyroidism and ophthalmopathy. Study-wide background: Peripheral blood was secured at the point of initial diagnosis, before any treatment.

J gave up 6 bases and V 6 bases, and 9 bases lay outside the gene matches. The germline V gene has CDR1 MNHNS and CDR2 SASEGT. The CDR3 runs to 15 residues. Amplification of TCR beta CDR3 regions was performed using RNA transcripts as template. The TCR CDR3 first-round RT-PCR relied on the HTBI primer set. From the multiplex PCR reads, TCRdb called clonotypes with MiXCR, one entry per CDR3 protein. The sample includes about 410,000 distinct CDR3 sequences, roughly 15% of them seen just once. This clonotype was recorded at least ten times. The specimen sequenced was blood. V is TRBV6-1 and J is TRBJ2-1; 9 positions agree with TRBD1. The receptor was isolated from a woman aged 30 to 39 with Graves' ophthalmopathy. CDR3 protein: CASRVDRGRGNEQFF. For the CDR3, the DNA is TGTGCCAGCAGGGTGGACAGGGGTCGGGGCAATGAGCAGTTCTTC.